This TCR beta chain comes out of a study of blood T cells in healthy people across ages. Study conclusions and caveats: The study found more naive CD4+ cells and higher diversity in long-lived than aged donors.

Together with a sample-barcoded 5' primer, a J-beta primer mix was included in a second PCR lasting roughly 7 to 11 cycles. TCRdb redid the calling of the 5' RACE reads with MiXCR, one entry per CDR3 protein. The sample contains around 1,000,000 distinct CDR3 sequences, approximately 25% of which appear only once. Germline V CDR1 and CDR2: SGHVS, FQNEAQ. Trimming pared 0 bases from V and 5 bases from J, leaving 7 bases between. The CDR3 runs to 13 residues. A note on this clonotype: Antigen specificity is unknown.

This same sample was also taken into another study, of T cells of mothers and their children. This second report adds: Related mother and child pairs showed slightly greater overlap (not significant) than unrelated pairs did.

The rearrangement uses TRBV7-8 and TRBJ1-1; the D is unclear. The clonotype originates from a girl aged 2 to 10 in good health. Sequenced: blood. The CDR3 DNA reads as TGTGCCAGCAGCTTAGCGCAGGTTACTGAAGCTTTCTTT. Translating it yields CASSLAQVTEAFF.